The rows below give T cell receptor beta chains drawn from one sample of a study of cytomegalovirus exposure and HLA in healthy donors. Here immunoSEQ multiplex PCR was the method, and the copy in TCRdb shows in-frame clones only, minus some. The sample includes tens of thousands of clones, about 67% of them seen just once. Sequencing used PBMCs. These receptors were taken from a man between 35 and 55 years old in good health and CMV-seropositive. CDR3s include the opening cysteine and the closing phenylalanine or tryptophan.

j_call cdr3_length v_call cdr3_aa
TRBJ2-2 17 TRBV5-8 CASSLRHLTGDTGELFF
TRBJ1-2 14 TRBV2 CASMGGQGNYGYTF
TRBJ2-3 17 TRBV10-3 CAISEWARGVSTDTQYF
TRBJ1-5 15 TRBV10-3 CAISESSGISQPQHF
TRBJ1-4 15 TRBV27 CASSSRPGQNEKLFF
TRBJ2-2 15 TRBV10-3 CAISESAGRDGELFF
TRBJ1-5 14 TRBV7-8 CASSRTEGFQPQHF
TRBJ2-2 13 TRBV6-5 CASSYSPSGELFF
TRBJ1-4 17 TRBV21-1 CASSLREFESYGEKLFF
TRBJ1-4 14 TRBV6-6 CASSRGQQNEKLFF